The following is a T cell receptor (beta chain) sequence with its context. The target antigen is unknown. Primers used in a second PCR of roughly 7 to 12 cycles were a sample-barcoded 5' primer and a J-beta primer mix. TCRdb independently ran MiXCR on the 5' RACE reads; one entry per CDR3 protein. The table shows 650,000 to 1,000,000 distinct CDR3 sequences, with under 40% occurring only once. This entry belongs to a study of blood T cells in healthy people across ages. Study results and limitations: Researchers judged that diversity estimates from one million T cells fell short of true values. Relative to aged donors, long-lived donors carried more naive CD4+ cells and displayed higher diversity.

J lost 5 bases, V lost 3 bases, and 8 bases had no gene match. The CDR3 sequence is 16 residues long. CDR1 and CDR2 (germline): SGDLS, YYNGEE. The TCR was taken from a man between 18 and 35 years old in good health. The sample taken for sequencing was blood. The genes are TRBV9 and TRBJ1-6; TRBD1 matches at 7 bases. As DNA, the CDR3 is TGTGCCAGCAGCGCCGACAGGGAATGGGATAATTCACCCCTCCACTTT. This sequence encodes CASSADREWDNSPLHF.